What follows are 32 T cell receptor beta chains derived from one specimen sequenced in a study of T cells after yellow fever vaccination. Each CDR3 protein gets one entry after TCRdb re-called the 5' RACE reads with MiXCR. In the table there are fewer than 350,000 distinct CDR3 sequences, around 4.4% of which are singletons. Sequencing was performed on PBMCs, taken 15 days after the yellow fever booster vaccination. These receptors originate from a man in his late teens or twenties who received the YFV17D yellow fever vaccine.

This clonotype was recorded at least ten times. This rearrangement joins TRBV4-3 to TRBJ2-3, with D uncertain. Germline loops: CDR1 LGHNA, CDR2 YSLEER. V lost 0 bases, J lost 0 bases, and 13 bases lay in between. This CDR3 has 17 residues. CDR3 nucleotide sequence: TGCGCCAGCAGCCAAGATGGGGTTAAGACAAGCACAGATACGCAGTATTTT. Protein: CASSQDGVKTSTDTQYF.

J is TRBJ1-3 and V is TRBV2, with a tentative D call TRBD1 (6 bases). V gave up 5 bases and J gave up 4 bases, with 18 bases separating them. The CDR3 length is 16 residues. Germline CDR1 SNHLY, CDR2 FYNNEI. CDR3 coding DNA: TGTGCCAGCAGTCCCCGGACAGTTCGGGCAGGAAACACCATATATTTT. It specifies CASSPRTVRAGNTIYF.

The sample holds a few counts of this clonotype. Here the CDR3 reads CASSQERQSYGYTF. The CDR3 bases are TGTGCCAGCAGCCAAGAACGACAGAGCTATGGCTACACCTTC. The chain combines TRBV3-1 with TRBJ1-2, with D perhaps matching TRBD1 (5 bases). The CDR3 loop spans 14 amino acids. In germline, CDR1 is LGHDT, CDR2 YNNKEL (reference sequence). Trimming took 0 bases from V and 4 from J, leaving 9 bases between them.

The sample holds a few counts of this clonotype. The chain employs TRBV15 and TRBJ1-2, with D possibly TRBD1 on 6 matching bases. Trimming took 5 bases from V and 5 from J, leaving 15 bases between them. From germline, CDR1 is LNHNV and CDR2 YYDKDF (reference sequence). This CDR3 is built from 14 residues. CDR3 amino acids: CATSPGARGYGYTF. Written as DNA, the CDR3 is TGTGCCACCAGCCCTGGGGCCAGGGGTTATGGCTACACCTTC.

This clonotype has just a few counts. The V and J genes are TRBV12-3 or TRBV12-4 and TRBJ1-1, with TRBD1 identical over 10 bases. The CDR3 contains 14 residues. The ends lost 3 bases at V and 6 bases at J; junction bases unmatched: 4. Here the CDR3 reads CASSLRQGAPEAFF. For the CDR3, the DNA is TGTGCCAGCAGTTTGAGACAGGGGGCTCCTGAAGCTTTCTTT.

This clonotype was detected ten times or more. This chain joins TRBV20-1 and TRBJ2-4; 12 bases agree with TRBD2. This CDR3 has 16 residues. V dropped 5 bases and J dropped 1; count of bases not matched to a gene: 6. CDR1 DFQATT and CDR2 SNEGSKA come from the germline V gene (reference sequence). CDR3 amino acids: CSAGTSGSGAKNIQYF. The CDR3, as DNA: TGCAGTGCTGGGACTAGCGGGTCTGGGGCCAAAAACATTCAGTACTTC.

At least ten counts were recorded for this clonotype. This chain joins TRBV5-1 and TRBJ1-2; possibly TRBD1 for D (5 bases). V was shortened by 4 bases and J by 0 bases, with 16 bases between the two germline ends. Germline V gene sequence: CDR1 SGHRS, CDR2 YFSETQ. The CDR3 extends over 16 amino acids. CDR3: CASSTRGFGPNYGYTF. Here the CDR3 DNA reads TGCGCCAGCAGCACTAGGGGATTTGGCCCTAACTATGGCTACACCTTC. Drawing the rest from reference TRBV5-1 and TRBJ1-2, the complete variable domain is KAGVTQTPRYLIKTRGQQVTLSCSPISGHRSVSWYQQTPGQGLQFLFEYFSETQRNKGNFPGRFSGRQFSNSRSEMNVSTLELGDSALYLCASSTRGFGPNYGYTFGSGTRLTVV.

The V call is TRBV3-1, the J call TRBJ1-1; the D gene is possibly TRBD1 (6 bases). The CDR3 length is 13 residues. The germline CDR1 and CDR2 sequences are LGHDT and YNNKEL (reference sequence). Trimming removed 10 bases from V and 0 bases from J, with 12 bases in between. The CDR3 bases are TGTGCCATCCAGGACAGCCTGAACACTGAAGCTTTCTTT. Its protein is CAIQDSLNTEAFF.

This clonotype was seen many times. J is TRBJ2-3 and V is TRBV20-1, with 16 bases that match TRBD2. The length of the CDR3 is 16 residues. J gave up 6 bases and V 4 bases, and 7 bases lay outside the gene matches. The germline CDR1 and CDR2 sequences are DFQATT and SNEGSKA (reference sequence). CDR3 in DNA: TGCAGTGCTACCGGGACTAGCGGGGGGGCTAGGGATACGCAGTATTTT. It yields the protein CSATGTSGGARDTQYF.

The CDR3 DNA follows: TGTGCCAGCAGACCTAGCGGGGCGAACACCGGGGAGCTGTTTTTT. Translated, it gives CASRPSGANTGELFF. This sequence joins TRBV7-2 and TRBJ2-2, with 9 positions matching TRBD2. CDR1 is SGHTA, CDR2 FQGNSA, per germline. Losses at the gene ends were 6 bases for V and 0 bases for J; bases not matched to a gene: 2. The CDR3 covers 15 residues.

This clonotype came up a few times. This chain connects TRBV12-3 or TRBV12-4 to TRBJ2-3; D is unresolved. The CDR3 has 12 amino acids. The V end was cut by 3 bases, the J end by 10 bases, with 11 bases between. The CDR3 DNA reads TGTGCCAGCAGTTTGTTTCGGGCGGCGCAGTATTTT. Its protein is CASSLFRAAQYF.

The CDR3 DNA reads as TGTGCCATCAGACAGGGATTAGACTCTCAGCCCCAGCATTTT. Encoded protein: CAIRQGLDSQPQHF. This chain connects TRBV6-4 to TRBJ1-5; 7 positions match TRBD1. The CDR3 is made up of 14 amino acids. Germline CDR1 MRHNA, CDR2 SNTAGT. J gave up 6 bases and V 10 bases, and 12 bases lay outside the gene matches.

This clonotype has ten or more counts. The chain couples TRBV20-1 to TRBJ2-5; TRBD2 agrees at 11 bases. From germline, CDR1 is DFQATT and CDR2 SNEGSKA (reference sequence). This CDR3 has 16 amino acids. The ends lost 6 bases at V and 4 bases at J; junction bases unmatched: 13. The CDR3 DNA is TGCAGTGCCACGGGCCTAGCGGGGGGAGGAGGAGAGACCCAGTACTTC. Protein sequence: CSATGLAGGGGETQYF.

This clonotype was detected many times. V is TRBV29-1 and J is TRBJ1-1; D is undetermined. This CDR3 has 10 residues. Trimming took 7 bases from V and 1 from J, leaving 4 bases between them. CDR1 is SQVTM and CDR2 is ANQGSEA in the germline V gene. The CDR3 is CSASNTEAFF. Here the CDR3 DNA reads TGCAGCGCCTCGAACACTGAAGCTTTCTTT. Using reference TRBV29-1 and TRBJ1-1 for the parts outside the CDR3, the full variable domain is SAVISQKPSRDICQRGTSLTIQCQVDSQVTMMFWYRQQPGQSLTLIATANQGSEATYESGFVIDKFPISRPNLTFSTLTVSNMSPEDSSIYLCSASNTEAFFGQGTRLTVV.

The V call is TRBV9, the J call TRBJ1-6, with D hard to call. Germline V gives CDR1 SGDLS, CDR2 YYNGEE. The CDR3 loop spans 13 amino acids. The ends were cut back, 4 bases at V and 10 bases at J, with 12 bases in the middle. The chain's CDR3 is CASSRTFLSPLHF. In nucleotides, the CDR3 is TGTGCCAGCAGCCGTACCTTCTTATCACCCCTCCACTTT.

In its sample, this clonotype was seen a few times. The V call is TRBV4-1, the J call TRBJ2-5; 13 bases are a match to TRBD2. This CDR3 has 18 amino acids. With V trimmed by 1 base and J by 3 bases, 8 bases remained unmatched. Germline V gives CDR1 MGHRA, CDR2 YSYEKL. Written as DNA, the CDR3 is TGCGCCAGCAGCCAAGTAACGGTACTAGCGGGGGGGAAAGAGACCCAGTACTTC. It is translated as CASSQVTVLAGGKETQYF.

This clonotype was found many times. The J gene is TRBJ2-2, the V gene TRBV6-2 or TRBV6-3, with D perhaps matching TRBD1 or TRBD2 (5 bases each). Trimming stripped 6 bases from V and 12 bases from J, with 17 bases between. CDR1 is MNHEY and CDR2 is SVGEGT in the germline V gene. The CDR3 extends over 13 amino acids. CDR3 DNA sequence: TGTGCCAGCAGGCCCGGGGCCCAACCGAAGCTGTTTTTT. This gives the protein CASRPGAQPKLFF.

This chain uses TRBV30 with TRBJ2-5, with D perhaps matching TRBD1 or TRBD2 (5 bases each). The CDR3 totals 11 residues. Germline V CDR1 and CDR2: GTSNPN, SVGIG (reference sequence). The germline V and J ends were trimmed by 5 bases and 4 bases, with 8 bases remaining between them. CDR3 residues: CAWGGPETQYF. In nucleotides, the CDR3 is TGTGCCTGGGGGGGTCCAGAGACCCAGTACTTC.

This clonotype was observed a few times. The chain couples TRBV6-2 or TRBV6-3 to TRBJ2-3; D remains ambiguous. The CDR3 spans 15 residues. Germline loops: CDR1 MNHEY, CDR2 SVGEGT. The V end was cut by 6 bases, the J end by 2 bases, with 15 bases between. The CDR3 spells CASSSMLTNTDTQYF. CDR3 DNA: TGTGCCAGCAGCTCCATGCTCACGAACACAGATACGCAGTATTTT.

This clonotype has at least ten counts. The chain links TRBV6-2 or TRBV6-3 to TRBJ1-2, with unresolved D. In germline, CDR1 is MNHEY, CDR2 SVGEGT. V lost 7 bases, J lost 8 bases, and 14 bases lay in between. The CDR3 covers 12 residues. CDR3 sequence (DNA): TGTGCCAGCACGGGAACAGTGGGAGGCTACACCTTC. Translating it yields CASTGTVGGYTF.

This clonotype occurred many times. This may come from a read error, since a much larger clone is one base off. This chain joins TRBV5-1 and TRBJ2-5; no clear D. Trimming removed 1 base from V and 0 bases from J, with 1 base in between. The CDR3 runs 12 residues. CDR1 and CDR2 from the germline V gene are SGHRS and YFSETQ. The chain's CDR3 is CASSLHQETQYF. The CDR3 DNA follows: TGCGCCAGCAGCTTGCACCAAGAGACCCAGTACTTC.

This chain uses TRBV28 with TRBJ1-1, with D tentatively TRBD1 (6 bases). CDR1 and CDR2 from the germline V gene are MDHEN and SYDVKM. V was shortened by 3 bases and J by 6 bases, with 14 bases between the two germline ends. The CDR3 runs 14 residues. Here the CDR3 reads CASSFGQGRSEAFF. The DNA for the CDR3 is TGTGCCAGCAGTTTCGGGCAGGGGAGGTCTGAAGCTTTCTTT.

This clonotype was seen more than once but under ten times. The V gene is TRBV9, the J gene TRBJ2-2; 8 nucleotides agree with TRBD2. Trimming at V came to 0 bases and at J to 3 bases, leaving 4 bases not matched to a gene. This CDR3 comprises 16 residues. CDR1 is SGDLS, CDR2 YYNGEE, per germline. DNA of the CDR3: TGTGCCAGCAGCGTAGTGGAGACTAGCGACACCGGGGAGCTGTTTTTT. Protein product: CASSVVETSDTGELFF.

This sequence joins TRBV27 and TRBJ2-2, with 8 bases that match TRBD2. V trimming: 1 base; J trimming: 5 bases; junction bases outside the gene matches: 9. CDR3 size: 17 residues. Germline CDR1 reads MNHEY; CDR2 reads SMNVEV (reference sequence). The CDR3 nucleotides are TGTGCCAGCAGTTTATGGGGTAGCGGGGAGGTAACCGGGGAGCTGTTTTTT. It encodes CASSLWGSGEVTGELFF.

This clonotype was found a few times. The rearrangement joins TRBV5-1 to TRBJ2-7, with unresolved D. This CDR3 contains 15 residues. Trimming took off 4 bases at V and 6 bases at J, with 20 bases between the two ends. CDR1 and CDR2 (germline): SGHRS, YFSETQ. The CDR3 DNA follows: TGCGCCAGCAGCCCCTTGCCTCAGGAGTACGTCGAGCAGTACTTC. It is translated as CASSPLPQEYVEQYF.

This clonotype was recorded at least ten times. The chain employs TRBV27 and TRBJ1-1; D gene uncertain. Trimming removed 6 bases at V and 5 bases at J, with 7 bases between. Germline V CDR1 and CDR2: MNHEY, SMNVEV (reference sequence). The CDR3 contains 11 residues. The CDR3 DNA sequence: TGTGCCAGCAGGACGGGGACTGAAGCTTTCTTT. It encodes CASRTGTEAFF.

The chain combines TRBV12-3 or TRBV12-4 with TRBJ1-4; D gene uncertain. Trimming took 7 bases from V and 7 from J, leaving 10 bases between them. There are 12 residues in the CDR3. CDR3 sequence: CASISDGEKLFF. The CDR3 nucleotides are TGTGCCAGCATATCTGACGGTGAAAAACTGTTTTTT.

In its sample, this clonotype was seen many times. The chain uses TRBV6-2 or TRBV6-3 and TRBJ2-1; maybe TRBD1 (6 bases). V was pared by 2 bases and J by 12 bases, with 14 bases between. Germline V gives CDR1 MNHEY, CDR2 SVGEGT. This CDR3 comprises 13 residues. CDR3 protein: CASSYRNRDGQFF. CDR3 bases: TGTGCCAGCAGTTACCGAAACAGGGACGGGCAGTTCTTC.

The J gene is TRBJ2-7, the V gene TRBV20-1; TRBD2 agrees at 9 bases. Germline CDR1 is DFQATT and CDR2 is SNEGSKA (reference sequence). V lost 6 bases, J lost 9 bases, and 12 bases stayed unmatched. The CDR3 sequence is 13 residues long. In DNA, the CDR3 is TGCAGTGCCCAACTTCGCGGGGGGGATAGGCAGTACGTC. Its protein product is CSAQLRGGDRQYV.

This clonotype was counted at least ten times. The genes are TRBV6-2 or TRBV6-3 and TRBJ2-7, with a tentative D call TRBD1 (6 bases). There are 12 residues in the CDR3. V lost 5 bases and J 4 bases, leaving 9 bases between the germline ends. From germline, CDR1 is MNHEY and CDR2 SVGEGT. The CDR3 protein is CASSRTVYEQYF. For the CDR3, the DNA is TGTGCCAGCAGTAGGACAGTTTACGAGCAGTACTTC.

The V call is TRBV5-1, the J call TRBJ2-1, with D perhaps being TRBD1 or TRBD2 (5 bases each). This CDR3 has 14 amino acids. Germline assignment: CDR1 SGHRS and CDR2 YFSETQ. The V gene lost 5 bases and the J gene lost 6 bases, with 15 bases spanning the gap. CDR3 in amino acids: CASRIVGVGNEQFF. CDR3 DNA: TGCGCCAGCAGGATTGTGGGGGTAGGCAATGAGCAGTTCTTC.

V and J are TRBV20-1 and TRBJ1-5; D is ambiguous. Germline V gene lookup returns CDR1 DFQATT and CDR2 SNEGSKA (reference sequence). The CDR3 loop spans 15 amino acids. V was shortened by 0 bases and J by 0 bases, with 9 bases between the two germline ends. The CDR3 loop is CSAREPGYSNQPQHF. CDR3 nucleotide sequence: TGCAGTGCTAGAGAGCCCGGATATAGCAATCAGCCCCAGCATTTT.